This passage covers 24 T cell receptor beta chains from one sample sequenced in a study of post-analysis software for immune sequencing data. Antigens for these TCRs are unknown. Carried by the TCR beta cDNA libraries were unique molecular identifiers. A single record per CDR3 protein comes from TCRdb applying MiXCR to the PCR reads. This sample has 750,000 to 950,000 distinct CDR3 sequences, with around 53% found just once. Overall study findings and caveats: Patients carried 5 or 6 TRBV segments more frequently than controls did, and TRBV5-6, TRBV5-1 and TRBV20-1 were among them.

Sequenced input: blood. These receptors came from a girl between 10 and 17 years old with multiple sclerosis.

The chain combines TRBV20-1 with TRBJ2-1, with 8 bases fitting TRBD1. This CDR3 region has 14 residues. V lost 6 bases to trimming and J lost 2 bases; unmatched junction nucleotides: 6. Looked up from germline, CDR1 is DFQATT and CDR2 is SNEGSKA (reference sequence). CDR3 bases: TGCAGTGCCAGGGCGGACAGGGCCTACAATGAGCAGTTCTTC. Protein: CSARADRAYNEQFF.

This clonotype occurred once. V gene TRBV7-8 combines with J gene TRBJ2-4; maybe TRBD1 (5 bases). The germline V gene has CDR1 SGHVS and CDR2 FQNEAQ. V shed 1 base and J shed 7 bases, with 17 bases lying between them. This CDR3 is 16 amino acids long. Here the CDR3 DNA reads TGTGCCAGCAGCTTAGTAGTAGGGGCCAAGAGGAACATTCAGTACTTC. Protein: CASSLVVGAKRNIQYF. Full variable domain (remainder filled in from reference TRBV7-8 and TRBJ2-4): GAGVSQSPRYKVAKRGQDVALRCDPISGHVSLFWYQQALGQGPEFLTYFQNEAQLDKSGLPSDRFFAERPEGSVSTLKIQRTQQEDSAVYLCASSLVVGAKRNIQYFGAGTRLSVL.

The table lists this clonotype with many counts. The chain uses TRBV15 and TRBJ2-3, with 7 bases lining up with TRBD2. The CDR3 is made up of 13 amino acids. V shed 5 bases and J 3 bases; nucleotides not matched to a gene: 2. In germline, CDR1 is LNHNV, CDR2 YYDKDF (reference sequence). The CDR3 region is CATSAGETDTQYF. The CDR3 DNA reads as TGTGCCACCAGCGCGGGGGAAACAGATACGCAGTATTTT.

This clonotype was picked up a small number of times. The chain employs TRBV20-1 and TRBJ1-2, with 7 bases lining up with TRBD1. Germline CDR1 and CDR2: DFQATT and SNEGSKA (reference sequence). V lost 8 bases, J lost 8 bases, and 17 bases stayed unmatched. The CDR3 loop spans 14 amino acids. In nucleotides, the CDR3 is TGCAGTCCAAAAGGGGGGACAGACCTATGGGGCTACACCTTC. Residues: CSPKGGTDLWGYTF.

The chain carries TRBV4-1 and TRBJ1-5, with D uncertain. Germline-derived CDR1 and CDR2 are MGHRA and YSYEKL. The V end lost 1 base, the J end lost 0 bases, and 13 bases lay between the germline ends. The CDR3 has 17 residues. The CDR3 region is CASSQAPHTYSNQPQHF. The CDR3 DNA follows: TGCGCCAGCAGCCAAGCCCCCCACACTTATAGCAATCAGCCCCAGCATTTT.

This chain joins TRBV20-1 and TRBJ2-1, with D tentatively TRBD2 (6 bases). V dropped 6 bases and J dropped 13 bases, with 25 bases sitting between them. The CDR3 spans 14 residues. CDR1 and CDR2 from the germline V gene are DFQATT and SNEGSKA (reference sequence). This CDR3 reads CSASPGRPGETQFF. As DNA, the CDR3 is TGCAGTGCAAGCCCCGGCAGGCCGGGAGAGACCCAGTTCTTC.

V usage is TRBV7-6 and J usage is TRBJ2-1; 9 bases align to TRBD2. The CDR3 has 15 residues. Trimming cost V 2 bases and J 8 bases; bases outside gene matches: 7. CDR1 and CDR2 from the germline V gene are SGHVS and FNYEAQ. Written as DNA, the CDR3 is TGTGCCAGCAGCTTAACGGCGGGAGGGCCGTATGAGCAGTTCTTC. Translated: CASSLTAGGPYEQFF.

The gene calls are TRBV14 and TRBJ2-1; 7 bases map to TRBD1. Losses at the gene ends were 1 base for V and 3 bases for J; bases not matched to a gene: 6. This CDR3 spans 16 amino acids. Germline V gives CDR1 SGHDN, CDR2 FVKESK. The DNA of the CDR3 is TGTGCCAGCAGCCAAGTAGGGACAGCGGTCTACAATGAGCAGTTCTTC. This gives the protein CASSQVGTAVYNEQFF.

This chain joins TRBV12-3 or TRBV12-4 and TRBJ2-3; weak D call: TRBD2 (6 bases). Trimming took 5 bases from V and 0 from J, leaving 12 bases between them. The CDR3 extends over 15 amino acids. This CDR3 is CASSSGLKSTDTQYF. The DNA of the CDR3 is TGTGCCAGCAGTAGCGGGCTAAAAAGCACAGATACGCAGTATTTT.

This clonotype came up a few times. The V call is TRBV20-1, the J call TRBJ1-2; a weak D match, TRBD1 (6 bases). With 3 bases removed from V and 2 bases from J, the gap between germline ends came to 10 bases. The germline V gene has CDR1 DFQATT and CDR2 SNEGSKA (reference sequence). The CDR3 has 13 residues. The CDR3 loop is CSARTDSNYGYTF. The DNA for the CDR3 is TGCAGTGCTAGGACGGACAGCAACTATGGCTACACCTTC.

Remarks on this clonotype: A much larger clone lies one base from this, so it may be a read error. The chain has TRBV29-1 and TRBJ2-5; 9 nucleotides align to TRBD2. The germline CDR1 and CDR2 sequences are SQVTM and ANQGSEA. The length of the CDR3 is 13 residues. Unmatched junction bases numbered 8, after V lost 7 bases and J lost 5 bases. CDR3 nucleotide sequence: TGCAGCGCTGGAAGCGGGGGGCGGGAGACCCAGTACTTC. Its protein product is CSAGSGGRETQYF.

This chain links TRBV6-5 with TRBJ2-7, with TRBD2 identical over 7 bases. CDR3 length: 14 amino acids. The V gene end was trimmed by 10 bases and the J gene end by 5 bases; junction bases not matched to a gene: 14. CDR1 is MNHEY, CDR2 SVGAGI, per germline. CDR3 in DNA: TGTGCCAACGAGCTCGGGGGGTGCGGGGACGAGCAGTACTTC. Protein sequence: CANELGGCGDEQYF.

The chain recombines TRBV5-1 with TRBJ1-1; 8 nucleotides match TRBD1. Germline lookup yields CDR1 SGHRS and CDR2 YFSETQ. This CDR3 contains 15 residues. The trim removed 3 bases at V and 0 bases at J, leaving 4 bases unmatched. As DNA, the CDR3 is TGCGCCAGCAGCTCCGCAGGGGGCCTGAACACTGAAGCTTTCTTT. Translation gives CASSSAGGLNTEAFF.

The gene calls are TRBV29-1 and TRBJ2-7; TRBD2 aligns across 7 bases. Germline-derived CDR1 and CDR2 are SQVTM and ANQGSEA. Trimming took 5 bases from V and 2 from J; bases not matched to a gene: 9. There are 14 residues in the CDR3. In nucleotides, the CDR3 is TGCAGCGTTAGAGGGACTACATTAACCTACGAGCAGTACTTC. Translated, it gives CSVRGTTLTYEQYF.

V usage is TRBV29-1 and J usage is TRBJ2-5; D is unresolved. This CDR3 contains 10 residues. Deletions cut 8 bases from V and 1 base from J, with 5 bases between. The germline gives CDR1 SQVTM, CDR2 ANQGSEA. Here the CDR3 DNA reads TGCAGCACGATCCAAGAGACCCAGTACTTC. Protein product: CSTIQETQYF.

The gene calls are TRBV19 and TRBJ1-5; D uncertain. The CDR3 runs to 18 residues. V lost 5 bases to trimming and J lost 0 bases, with 20 bases between them. The germline V gene encodes CDR1 LNHDA and CDR2 SQIVND (reference sequence). CDR3 protein: CASSPHGVDFDSNQPQHF. CDR3 DNA sequence: TGTGCCAGTAGTCCCCATGGGGTGGATTTTGATAGCAATCAGCCCCAGCATTTT.

This clonotype was found a few times. This CDR3 reads CATSDLTNEQFF. The CDR3 nucleotides are TGTGCCACCAGTGATTTGACCAATGAGCAGTTCTTC. The genes are TRBV24-1 and TRBJ2-1; no firm D call. V shed 0 bases and J shed 6 bases, with 2 bases lying between them. Germline V lookup: CDR1 KGHDR, CDR2 SFDVKD. CDR3 size: 12 residues.

The rearrangement joins TRBV28 to TRBJ2-5, with 14 positions matching TRBD2. The CDR3 has 17 residues. Germline lookup yields CDR1 MDHEN and CDR2 SYDVKM. Losses at the gene ends were 8 bases for V and 4 bases for J; bases not matched to a gene: 12. The CDR3 nucleotides are TGTGCCAGCTCCCCGGCGGGGACTAGCGGGAGATCAGAGACCCAGTACTTC. Its protein product is CASSPAGTSGRSETQYF.

This sequence joins TRBV29-1 and TRBJ1-2; D is unclear. Between the trimmed V and J ends, which lost 0 bases and 2 bases, there was a span of 13 bases. Germline loops: CDR1 SQVTM, CDR2 ANQGSEA. The CDR3 runs to 15 residues. This chain's CDR3 is CSVEDQQLSNYGYTF. CDR3 nucleotide sequence: TGCAGCGTTGAAGATCAGCAGCTTTCAAACTATGGCTACACCTTC.

This chain connects TRBV15 to TRBJ2-6, with 7 bases identical to TRBD2. The CDR3 has 20 amino acids. With 7 bases clipped from V and 0 bases from J, the junction kept 18 bases outside the gene matches. The germline CDR1 and CDR2 sequences are LNHNV and YYDKDF (reference sequence). The DNA of the CDR3 is TGTGCCACCAAGGAGCTCTCCGGAGCGGGATTAGTCTCTGGGGCCAACGTCCTGACTTTC. It translates to CATKELSGAGLVSGANVLTF.

The chain carries TRBV20-1 and TRBJ2-7; 7 positions agree with TRBD1. CDR3 length: 14 amino acids. Germline CDR1 DFQATT, CDR2 SNEGSKA (reference sequence). Germline trimming cut 3 bases from V and 12 bases from J; bases unmatched to any gene: 17. CDR3 region: CSASRTGAPHLRYF. CDR3 bases: TGCAGTGCTAGTCGGACAGGAGCCCCACATTTACGGTACTTC.

This clonotype was counted a few times. The chain recombines TRBV29-1 with TRBJ2-1; D unresolved. Trimming took 7 bases from V and 10 from J, leaving 17 bases between them. This CDR3 spans 12 amino acids. Germline CDR1 and CDR2: SQVTM and ANQGSEA. The CDR3 loop reads CSAADRLEEQFF. CDR3 nucleotides: TGCAGCGCCGCGGACCGCCTCGAGGAGCAGTTCTTC.

The genes are TRBV7-9 and TRBJ1-1; no reliable D call. The germline CDR1 and CDR2 sequences are SEHNR and FQNEAQ (reference sequence). Deletions cut 4 bases from V and 0 bases from J, with 15 bases between. CDR3 length equals 16 residues. The CDR3 nucleotides are TGTGCCAGCAGCTCCAGAGAGGACCTTATGAACACTGAAGCTTTCTTT. Its translation is CASSSREDLMNTEAFF. Drawing the rest from reference TRBV7-9 and TRBJ1-1, the complete variable domain is DTGVSQNPRHKITKRGQNVTFRCDPISEHNRLYWYRQTLGQGPEFLTYFQNEAQLEKSRLLSDRFSAERPKGSFSTLEIQRTEQGDSAMYLCASSSREDLMNTEAFFGQGTRLTVV.

This clonotype has more than one count but fewer than ten. This chain connects TRBV11-2 to TRBJ2-7; perhaps TRBD2 as D (7 bases). CDR3 length: 16 amino acids. Trimming pared 4 bases from V and 3 bases from J, leaving 19 bases between. Germline V lookup: CDR1 SGHAT, CDR2 FQNNGV. The CDR3 DNA follows: TGTGCCAGCAGCTGGGCGGCGGGGGCGATATTCTACGAGCAGTACTTC. As protein: CASSWAAGAIFYEQYF.